Below are 17 T cell receptor beta chains sequenced from a single sample in a study of T-cell reconstitution after alpha-beta-depleted transplantation in children (dated by TCRdb to the mid-2010s). Receptor libraries were prepared by PCR. The data were produced on an Illumina HiSeq 2500. TCR library preparation used molecular barcoding, with unique molecular identifiers applied to normalize quantification of the TCRbeta repertoire. TCRdb reanalyzed the raw reads on its own, using fastp at Q25 for trimming and MiXCR for clone calling, and kept in-frame beta chains. Entries are consolidated by CDR3 protein sequence, retaining the most common genes and DNA. Within this sample are about 980,000 distinct CDR3 sequences, with roughly 29% of them counted one time only. Roughly 27% of the sample is taken by the ten largest. The treatment or condition label of this sample denotes: allogeneic hematopoietic cell transplantation with graft depleted of TCRalphabeta T cells and CD19 B cells.

Source: PBMCs, mostly from graft donor cells, taken 360 days after TCRalphabeta/CD19-depleted stem cell transplant. Every receptor here comes from a boy under two years old who had a stem cell transplant for SCID, so the T cells may come from the graft donor.

This clonotype showed up just a few times. The chain links TRBV12-3 or TRBV12-4 to TRBJ2-7; 7 bases fit TRBD1. The CDR3 has 14 residues. Unmatched junction bases numbered 5, after V lost 2 bases and J lost 4 bases. The CDR3 region has the DNA TGTGCCAGCAGTTTATCTGGGACAGCGTACGAGCAGTACTTC. This translates into CASSLSGTAYEQYF.

This clonotype appeared a few times. This chain links TRBV7-2 with TRBJ1-1; the D is unclear. The CDR3 is 12 residues long. The V gene's germline CDR1 is SGHTA and CDR2 FQGNSA. The ends were cut back, 2 bases at V and 7 bases at J, with 8 bases in the middle. The CDR3 bases are TGTGCCAGCAGCTTAAGTCGCCATGAAGCTTTCTTT. Residues: CASSLSRHEAFF.

This clonotype has just a few counts. The chain combines TRBV6-1 with TRBJ2-5, with a weak D call TRBD2 (5 bases). V was cut by 3 bases and J by 4 bases, with 12 bases left in between. Germline CDR1 is MNHNS and CDR2 is SASEGT. This CDR3 has 14 amino acids. The CDR3 spells CASSDRRGVETQYF. The CDR3 DNA is TGTGCCAGCAGTGATCGCCGGGGAGTAGAGACCCAGTACTTC.

This clonotype was detected a few times. The gene calls are TRBV4-1 and TRBJ2-2, with a tentative D call TRBD2 (5 bases). This CDR3 is built from 15 residues. Germline assignment: CDR1 MGHRA and CDR2 YSYEKL. Trimming cost V 2 bases and J 4 bases, with 11 bases left between them. The CDR3, as DNA: TGCGCCAGCAGCCAAACTAGTACGTCCACCGGGGAGCTGTTTTTT. Translation: CASSQTSTSTGELFF.

This clonotype appeared a few times. The chain is built from TRBV4-3 and TRBJ1-6, with no clear D. The germline V gene has CDR1 LGHNA and CDR2 YSLEER. V gave up 2 bases and J gave up 4 bases, with 12 bases separating them. CDR3 size: 16 residues. The CDR3 loop reads CASSQSWTLYNSPLHF. The CDR3, as DNA: TGCGCCAGCAGCCAATCCTGGACGCTTTATAATTCACCCCTCCACTTT.

This clonotype was detected once. J is TRBJ2-3 and V is TRBV5-5; D is unresolved. The CDR3 has 13 amino acids. V was clipped by 2 bases and J by 2 bases, with 6 bases between them. Germline V gives CDR1 SGHKS, CDR2 YYEKEE (reference sequence). CDR3 in amino acids: CASSFVPTDTQYF. CDR3 DNA: TGTGCCAGCAGCTTCGTGCCCACAGATACGCAGTATTTT.

The chain recombines TRBV7-8 with TRBJ1-4; D is unclear. Germline CDR1 reads SGHVS; CDR2 reads FQNEAQ. Trimming cost V 9 bases and J 7 bases, with 12 bases left between them. This CDR3 region has 12 residues. The CDR3 protein is CASGDTGEKLFF. The CDR3 nucleotides read TGTGCCAGTGGTGATACTGGTGAAAAACTGTTTTTT.

This clonotype occurred a few times. This chain connects TRBV20-1 to TRBJ2-7; 8 nucleotides agree with TRBD1. With V trimmed by 5 bases and J by 0 bases, 3 bases remained unmatched. This CDR3 has 13 residues. From germline, CDR1 is DFQATT and CDR2 SNEGSKA (reference sequence). The CDR3 here is CSASGGISYEQYF. In DNA form, the CDR3 reads TGCAGTGCTTCAGGGGGCATCTCCTACGAGCAGTACTTC.

The rearrangement links TRBV4-3 to TRBJ2-3; 7 nucleotides match TRBD2. CDR3 length equals 17 residues. CDR1 is LGHNA, CDR2 YSLEER, per germline. With 2 bases clipped from V and 6 bases from J, the junction kept 14 bases outside the gene matches. CDR3 sequence (DNA): TGCGCCAGCAGCCAAAACTTTATGGGACTACCCCTCGATACGCAGTATTTT. Its protein product is CASSQNFMGLPLDTQYF.

This chain connects TRBV6-9 to TRBJ2-1; D perhaps matches TRBD1 (5 bases). Germline lookup yields CDR1 MNHGY and CDR2 SVAAGI. V shed 11 bases and J shed 4 bases, with 18 bases lying between them. The CDR3 sequence is 14 residues long. In nucleotides, the CDR3 is TGTGCCTTTCCGTCGTGGGGCACGTACAATGAGCAGTTCTTC. Its translation is CAFPSWGTYNEQFF.

The rearrangement links TRBV20-1 to TRBJ2-3, with D perhaps matching TRBD1 (6 bases). This CDR3 has 15 residues. Germline CDR1 reads DFQATT; CDR2 reads SNEGSKA (reference sequence). The germline V and J ends were trimmed by 6 bases and 2 bases, with 18 bases remaining between them. The CDR3 is CSAPLGQLLTDTQYF. DNA for the CDR3: TGCAGTGCCCCGCTGGGACAACTGCTCACAGATACGCAGTATTTT.

DNA for the CDR3: TGTGCCAGCAGCTTAGTGGGGGCGACTAGCGTACAAGAGACCCAGTACTTC. Amino acids: CASSLVGATSVQETQYF. V usage is TRBV7-2 and J usage is TRBJ2-5, with 8 bases that match TRBD2. Germline V gives CDR1 SGHTA, CDR2 FQGNSA. After removal of 1 base from V and 2 bases from J, the junction contained 9 bases not matched to a gene. The length of the CDR3 is 17 residues.

V and J are TRBV5-1 and TRBJ2-2, with 8 bases identical to TRBD1. With 8 bases clipped from V and 3 bases from J, the junction kept 3 bases outside the gene matches. Germline V gene lookup returns CDR1 SGHRS and CDR2 YFSETQ. This CDR3 comprises 13 residues. Written as DNA, the CDR3 is TGCGCCAGTCTACAGGGGGACACCGGGGAGCTGTTTTTT. Protein product: CASLQGDTGELFF.

The chain joins TRBV20-1 to TRBJ2-5; the D is unclear. Germline values: CDR1 DFQATT, CDR2 SNEGSKA (reference sequence). The CDR3 runs 12 residues. V was clipped by 4 bases and J by 5 bases, with 11 bases between them. CDR3 in DNA: TGCAGTGCTAAGACTCGCTGGGAGACCCAGTACTTC. It yields the protein CSAKTRWETQYF.

The rearrangement links TRBV6-2 or TRBV6-3 to TRBJ2-2; 9 bases agree with TRBD2. The CDR3 runs 17 residues. The V and J ends lost 2 bases and 0 bases, in that order; junction bases with no gene match: 4. Germline V CDR1 and CDR2: MNHEY, SVGEGT. The CDR3 coding sequence is TGTGCCAGCAGTTACGGGCTAGCGGGGACGAACACCGGGGAGCTGTTTTTT. Its translation is CASSYGLAGTNTGELFF.

CDR3 loop: CASSVTRVGGNTIYF. The CDR3 DNA is TGTGCCAGCAGTGTCACCAGGGTGGGCGGAAACACCATATATTTT. The V call is TRBV12-3 or TRBV12-4, the J call TRBJ1-3; D perhaps matches TRBD1 (5 bases). This CDR3 is 15 amino acids long. With 5 bases removed from V and 4 bases from J, the gap between germline ends came to 15 bases.

The J gene is TRBJ1-4, the V gene TRBV9; 7 bases match TRBD1. This CDR3 spans 15 amino acids. J was trimmed by 3 bases and V by 3 bases; bases with no gene match: 5. Germline CDR1 reads SGDLS; CDR2 reads YYNGEE. CDR3 sequence (DNA): TGTGCCAGCAGCGAGATGGACAGGTCTAATGAAAAACTGTTTTTT. Amino acids: CASSEMDRSNEKLFF. Looking up the rest from reference TRBV9 and TRBJ1-4 gives the full variable domain: DSGVTQTPKHLITATGQRVTLRCSPRSGDLSVYWYQQSLDQGLQFLIQYYNGEERAKGNILERFSAQQFPDLHSELNLSSLELGDSALYFCASSEMDRSNEKLFFGSGTQLSVL.